These T cell receptor beta chains were read from a single sample in a study of shared clonotypes between healthy human individuals. Method: immunoSEQ multiplex PCR; TCRdb's copy keeps in-frame clones and lacks some. In the table there are approximately 2,000,000 clones, less than 95% of which are singletons. The material sequenced was naive CD4+ T cells from PBMCs. The receptors shown here come from a man younger than 30 in good health. Some clones in this sample may be carry-over from other donors' samples. Each CDR3 is given with its conserved first and last residue. The order of the fields is V gene, J gene, CDR3 protein.

V: TRBV11-2
J: TRBJ2-7
CDR3: CASSLGAQGSMKQYF

V: TRBV2
J: TRBJ2-1
CDR3: CASRSSGTMGINEQFF

V: TRBV2
J: TRBJ2-7
CDR3: CASSGAAYPPEQYF

V: TRBV29-1
J: TRBJ2-1
CDR3: CSVEGRLTYNEQFF

V: TRBV19
J: TRBJ1-1
CDR3: CASSIVGTDTEAFF

V: TRBV5-6
J: TRBJ2-5
CDR3: CASRPGTAQIGETQYF

V: TRBV4-1
J: TRBJ1-3
CDR3: CASSQTSVSMGNTIYF

V: TRBV18
J: TRBJ1-6
CDR3: CASSPQGSEGMRPLHF

V: TRBV20-1
J: TRBJ2-7
CDR3: CSAHRDRGTF

V: TRBV28
J: TRBJ1-5
CDR3: CASRRQTGGWNQPQHF